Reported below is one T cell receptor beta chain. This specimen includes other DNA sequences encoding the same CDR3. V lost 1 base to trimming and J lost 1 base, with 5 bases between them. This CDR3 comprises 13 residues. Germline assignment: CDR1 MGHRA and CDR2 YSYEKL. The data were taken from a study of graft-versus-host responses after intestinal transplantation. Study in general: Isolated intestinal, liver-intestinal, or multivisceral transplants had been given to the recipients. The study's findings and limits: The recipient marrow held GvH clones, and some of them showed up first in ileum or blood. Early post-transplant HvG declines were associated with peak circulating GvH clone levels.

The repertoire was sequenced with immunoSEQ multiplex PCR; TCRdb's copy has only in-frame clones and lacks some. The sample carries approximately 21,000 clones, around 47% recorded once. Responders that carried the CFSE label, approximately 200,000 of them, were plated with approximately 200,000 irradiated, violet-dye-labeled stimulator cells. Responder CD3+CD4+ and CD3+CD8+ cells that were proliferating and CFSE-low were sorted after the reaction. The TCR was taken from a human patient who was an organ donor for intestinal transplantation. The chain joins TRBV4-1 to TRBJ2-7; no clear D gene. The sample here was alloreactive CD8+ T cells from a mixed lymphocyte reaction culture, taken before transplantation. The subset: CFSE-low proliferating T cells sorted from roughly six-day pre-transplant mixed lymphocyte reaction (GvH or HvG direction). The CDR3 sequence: CASSQVGSYEQYF. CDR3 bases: TGCGCCAGCAGCCAAGTTGGGTCCTACGAGCAGTACTTC.